This TCR beta chain appears in the sequencing data of a study of OX40 agonist ivuxolimab in advanced cancers. Study-wide context: The costimulatory receptor OX40 (CD134) was targeted by ivuxolimab, a fully human IgG2 agonistic monoclonal antibody. Patients were allowed to have had prior anti-PD-1, anti-PD-L1 or anti-CTLA-4 therapy, and more than 30% of the dose-escalation patients had previously received checkpoint inhibitors. The dose-escalation cohort was 82.7% male with a mean age of about 54 years, ranging from about 20 to 85. The paper covers the monotherapy dose-escalation part of the phase I ivuxolimab trial, which included N of about 50 patients. Of the roughly 51 dose-escalation patients, hepatocellular carcinoma was present in about 19, melanoma in approximately 15, renal cell carcinoma in 9 and head and neck cancer in 9. Partial responses occurred in three dose-escalation patients, of whom one had hepatocellular carcinoma and two had cutaneous melanoma. Intravenous ivuxolimab was administered to patients every 2 weeks at six dose levels: 0.01, 0.1, 0.3, 1.5, 3 and 10 mg/kg. The point of sequencing TCRbeta in the periphery was to test whether ivuxolimab changed TCR sequence diversity and drove clonal T-cell expansion.

Relative to germline, V is 4 bases shorter and J is 9 bases shorter, with 4 bases between their ends. Sequences SGHAT (CDR1) and FQNNGV (CDR2) are obtained from the germline V gene. From its cysteine to its phenylalanine, the CDR3 spans 11 amino acids. The sequence is cut down to CDR3 DNA, 33 bases in frame from base 1. To sequence the TCRbeta CDR3 region, genomic DNA was isolated from the sorted cells. The immunoSEQ Assay was used for sequencing of TCRbeta CDR3 regions. TCRdb took over this immuneACCESS table, retaining in-frame rearrangements with V and J assigned. Such tables are incomplete; in checked studies, under half of the missing clones stem from an unresolved V gene, and the remainder is unexplained. For this sample there are 70,000 to 90,000 clones; about 89% appear just once. The top ten clonotypes cover roughly 8.7% of the sample. A note on this clone: Its binding antigen is unknown. Base qualities are not provided; no much larger clone lies one nucleotide away.

What the research found in general, with its limitations: The antigen specificity of the peripheral T cells that underwent clonal expansion was not determined. After ivuxolimab, expanded clones were on average more numerous among CD8+ T cells than among CD4+ T cells. In the 0.1-3.0 mg/kg groups, partial responders were among the patients with the lowest normalized peripheral clonal expansion, particularly in CD8+ T cells. Low levels of normalized T-cell clonal expansion were also seen in some patients who did not respond. At doses of 0.1 to 3.0 mg/kg, clonal expansion of both CD4+ and CD8+ blood T cells was observed from baseline to week 6.

Patients with autoimmune disease history or receiving systemic immunosuppression were excluded from the trial. Peripheral blood for TCR sequencing was drawn from every dose cohort at baseline, at cycle 4 day 1 and at cycle 7 day 1. The samples were taken from a phase I, first-in-human, multicenter, open-label dose-escalation trial of ivuxolimab. Adults with locally advanced or metastatic melanoma, renal cell carcinoma, hepatocellular carcinoma or head and neck squamous cell carcinoma were enrolled in the trial. CD4+ and CD8+ T cells were sorted separately from peripheral blood before TCR sequencing.

This sample comprised CD4+ or CD8+ T cells sorted from blood, obtained in a trial of the OX40 agonist ivuxolimab. The rearrangement joined TRBV11-2 to TRBJ2-6, with the D gene not confidently named. This clonotype originated in an adult with an advanced solid tumor such as melanoma, head and neck, liver or kidney cancer. Here the CDR3 is given as CASSSRNVLTF. The nucleotide sequence is TGTGCCAGCAGCTCACGCAACGTCCTGACTTTC.